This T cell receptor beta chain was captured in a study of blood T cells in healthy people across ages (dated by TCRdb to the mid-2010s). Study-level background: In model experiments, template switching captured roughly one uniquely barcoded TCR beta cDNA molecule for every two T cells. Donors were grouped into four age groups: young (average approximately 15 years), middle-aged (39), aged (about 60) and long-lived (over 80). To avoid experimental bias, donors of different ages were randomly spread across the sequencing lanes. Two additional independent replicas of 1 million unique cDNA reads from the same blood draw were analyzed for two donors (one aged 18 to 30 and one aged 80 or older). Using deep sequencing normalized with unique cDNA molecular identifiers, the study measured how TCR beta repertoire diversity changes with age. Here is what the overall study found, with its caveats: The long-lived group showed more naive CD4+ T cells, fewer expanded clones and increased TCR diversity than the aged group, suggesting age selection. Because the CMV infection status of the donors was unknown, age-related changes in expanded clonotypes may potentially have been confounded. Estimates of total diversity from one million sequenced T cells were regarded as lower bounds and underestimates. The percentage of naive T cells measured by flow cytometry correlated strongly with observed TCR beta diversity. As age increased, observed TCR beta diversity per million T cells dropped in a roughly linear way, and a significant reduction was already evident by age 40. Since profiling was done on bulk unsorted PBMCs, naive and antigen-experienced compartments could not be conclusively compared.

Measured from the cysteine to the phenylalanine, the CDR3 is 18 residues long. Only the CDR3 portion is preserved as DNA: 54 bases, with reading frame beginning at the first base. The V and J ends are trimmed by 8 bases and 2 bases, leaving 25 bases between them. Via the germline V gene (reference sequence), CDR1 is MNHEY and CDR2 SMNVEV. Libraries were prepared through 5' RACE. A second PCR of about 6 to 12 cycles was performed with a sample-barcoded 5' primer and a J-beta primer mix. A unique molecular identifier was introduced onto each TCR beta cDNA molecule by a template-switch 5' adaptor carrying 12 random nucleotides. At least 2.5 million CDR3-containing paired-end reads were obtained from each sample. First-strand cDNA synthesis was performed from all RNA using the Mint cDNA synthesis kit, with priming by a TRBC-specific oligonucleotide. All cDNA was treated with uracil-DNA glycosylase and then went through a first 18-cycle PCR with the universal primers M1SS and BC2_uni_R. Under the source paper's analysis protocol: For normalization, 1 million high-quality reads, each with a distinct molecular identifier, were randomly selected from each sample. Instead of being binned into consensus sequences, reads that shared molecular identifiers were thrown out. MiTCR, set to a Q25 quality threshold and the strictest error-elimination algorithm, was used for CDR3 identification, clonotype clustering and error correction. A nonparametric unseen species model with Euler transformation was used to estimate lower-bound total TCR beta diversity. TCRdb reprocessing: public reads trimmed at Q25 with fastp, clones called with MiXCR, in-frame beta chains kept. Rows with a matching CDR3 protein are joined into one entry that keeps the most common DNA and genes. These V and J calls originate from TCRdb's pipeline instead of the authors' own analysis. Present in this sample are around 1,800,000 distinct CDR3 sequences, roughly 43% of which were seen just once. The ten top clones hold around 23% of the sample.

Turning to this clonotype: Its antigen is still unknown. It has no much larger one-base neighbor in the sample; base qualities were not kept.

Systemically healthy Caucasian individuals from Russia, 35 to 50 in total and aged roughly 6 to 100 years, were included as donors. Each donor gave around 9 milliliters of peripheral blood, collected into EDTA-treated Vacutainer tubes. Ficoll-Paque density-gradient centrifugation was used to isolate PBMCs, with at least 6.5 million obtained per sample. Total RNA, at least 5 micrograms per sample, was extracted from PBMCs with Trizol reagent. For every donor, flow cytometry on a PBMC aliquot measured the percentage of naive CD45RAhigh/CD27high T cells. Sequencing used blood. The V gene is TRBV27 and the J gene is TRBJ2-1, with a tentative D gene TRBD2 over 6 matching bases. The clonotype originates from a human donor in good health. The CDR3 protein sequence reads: CASCSPGLMHTTYNEQFF. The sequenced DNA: TGTGCCAGCTGTTCGCCGGGACTCATGCATACTACCTACAATGAGCAGTTCTTC.